This paragraph reports one T cell receptor (beta chain). Repertoires were generated with immunoSEQ multiplex PCR, while TCRdb's copy carries only in-frame clones and drops some. The table has roughly 27,000 clones, 90% to 95% seen once. CDR1 and CDR2 from the germline V gene are WNHNN and SYGVQD (reference sequence). The V end was cut by 6 bases, the J end by 1 base, with 12 bases between. The CDR3 contains 14 residues. The entry originates in a study of T cell changes during pregnancy in multiple sclerosis. The rearrangement links TRBV10-1 to TRBJ1-1, with a tentative D call TRBD1 (6 bases). The sample consisted of CD4+ T cells from peripheral blood mononuclear cells, taken in the first trimester of pregnancy. The TCR originated in a female donor with multiple sclerosis, enrolled in a pregnancy study. This CDR3 is CASSSGTTNTEAFF. CDR3 sequence (DNA): TGCGCCAGCAGCTCCGGGACAACGAACACTGAAGCTTTCTTT.